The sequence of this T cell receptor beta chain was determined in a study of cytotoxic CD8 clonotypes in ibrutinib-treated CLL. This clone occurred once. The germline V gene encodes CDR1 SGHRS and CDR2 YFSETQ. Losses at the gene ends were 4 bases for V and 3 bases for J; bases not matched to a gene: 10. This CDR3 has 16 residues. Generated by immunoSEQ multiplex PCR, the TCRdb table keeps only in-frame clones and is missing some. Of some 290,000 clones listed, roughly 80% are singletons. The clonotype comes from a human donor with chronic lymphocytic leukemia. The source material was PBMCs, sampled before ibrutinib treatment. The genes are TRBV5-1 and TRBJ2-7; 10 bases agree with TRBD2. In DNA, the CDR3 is TGCGCCAGCAGCCCGTCGAGTAGCGGGAGGAACTACGAGCAGTACTTC. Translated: CASSPSSSGRNYEQYF.